The following is a T cell receptor beta chain sequence with its context. Using immunoSEQ multiplex PCR, the repertoire was profiled, and TCRdb retains in-frame clones only, with some absent. Here the sample spans some 240,000 clones, around 80% being singletons. The data derive from a study of blood T cell repertoires in COVID-19. Study as a whole: From T cells, B-cell-depleted T cells, or PBMCs came the material, which was cDNA or gDNA.

The sample consisted of PBMCs or T cells enriched from blood (not recorded which). This receptor was taken from a man aged 25-40 years with acute COVID-19.

The CDR3 nucleotides read TGTGCCAGCAGCTCCGCACAGGGCGGCTCTGGAAACACCATATATTTT. Translation: CASSSAQGGSGNTIYF. The chain couples TRBV6-6 to TRBJ1-3, with D possibly matching TRBD1 (6 bases). The ends were cut back, 6 bases at V and 0 bases at J, with 15 bases in the middle. The CDR3 consists of 16 residues. Germline-derived CDR1 and CDR2 are MNHNY and SVGAGI (reference sequence).